These T cell receptor beta chains were read from a single sample in a study of CD8 T cells in ankylosing spondylitis. TCRdb recomputed calls from the 5' RACE reads with MiXCR, one row per CDR3 protein. The sample has 200,000 to 300,000 distinct CDR3 sequences, 20% to 30% seen once. The source material was blood, either unsorted or a sorted T cell fraction (not recorded which). The receptors here all came from a male donor with ankylosing spondylitis or in good health (not recorded which). The CDR3 runs from the conserved cysteine through the conserved F or W. The D gene is left open where the match is weak. Clone sizes are given selectively: once, few, many, or a class where the clone is expanded.

d_gene,abundance,v_gene,j_gene,CDR3nt,CDR3aa
-,few,TRBV20-1,TRBJ2-3,TGCAGTGCTAGTTCCCAGGGGACAGATACGCAGTATTTT,CSASSQGTDTQYF
-,-,TRBV18,TRBJ2-7,TGTGCCAGCTCACCCTCGCCGGGGGACAGTGGGTACGAGCAGTACTTC,CASSPSPGDSGYEQYF
TRBD1,-,TRBV27,TRBJ1-2,TGTGCCAGCAGACCTGGGACAGTAAGCCCTAACTATGGCTACACCTTC,CASRPGTVSPNYGYTF
-,-,TRBV7-3,TRBJ2-3,TGTGCCAGCAAGATGCAGGGAGGCACAGATACGCAGTATTTT,CASKMQGGTDTQYF
TRBD1,-,TRBV20-1,TRBJ2-7,TGCAGTGCTAAAGGGACAGGGGGTCCCTACTCCTACGAGCAGTACTTC,CSAKGTGGPYSYEQYF
-,few,TRBV19,TRBJ1-3,TGTGCCAGTAGCCCAACGGATGGAAACACCATATATTTT,CASSPTDGNTIYF
-,-,TRBV20-1,TRBJ2-7,TGCAGTGCCCACGGGGCGGCCTCCTACGAGCAGTACTTC,CSAHGAASYEQYF
TRBD1,many,TRBV29-1,TRBJ1-4,TGCAGCGGATGGACAGGGGGATTTGAAAAACTGTTTTTT,CSGWTGGFEKLFF
-,-,TRBV27,TRBJ2-3,TGTGCCAGCAGCTACTCACGGGCAGATACGCAGTATTTT,CASSYSRADTQYF
TRBD2,few,TRBV2,TRBJ2-3,TGTGCCAGCAGAAGGGCGGGGGTGATCCCTCGACGCACAGATACGCAGTATTTT,CASRRAGVIPRRTDTQYF
-,-,TRBV20-1,TRBJ2-7,TGCAGTGCTCCTGAAAAGTACCACGAGCAGTACTTC,CSAPEKYHEQYF
TRBD1,-,TRBV20-1,TRBJ1-3,TGCAGTGTTGGACAGGGGGCAACAGGAAACACCATATATTTT,CSVGQGATGNTIYF
TRBD2,many,TRBV20-1,TRBJ2-1,TGCAGTGCCCGGGGGGGCGTTTCTATCTACAATGAGCAGTTCTTC,CSARGGVSIYNEQFF
-,many,TRBV11-1,TRBJ1-1,TGTGCCAGCAGCTTAGAGAGGACAGCCTTCCTACTCGGGGGACCGAACACTGAAGCTTTCTTT,CASSLERTAFLLGGPNTEAFF
-,few,TRBV12-3/TRBV12-4,TRBJ2-1,TGTGCCAGCAGCCCAAGAGCGCTAGCGCAGTTCTTC,CASSPRALAQFF
TRBD1,-,TRBV20-1,TRBJ1-6,TGCAGTGCCAGAAGAGGACAGGGAAACTCACCCCTCCACTTT,CSARRGQGNSPLHF
TRBD1,-,TRBV7-2,TRBJ2-1,TGTGCCAGCAGCTTCACGACAGGGGGCTTCGGGGAGCAGTTCTTC,CASSFTTGGFGEQFF
-,-,TRBV20-1,TRBJ2-5,TGCAGTGCTAGGGGCCAAGAGGAGACCCAGTACTTC,CSARGQEETQYF
TRBD2,few,TRBV20-1,TRBJ2-1,TGCAGTGCTAGTCGGCTAGCGGGGGGAGTGCAGTTCTTC,CSASRLAGGVQFF
-,many,TRBV6-1,TRBJ1-6,TGTGCCAGCAGACCGGGACGGAATAATTCACCCCTCCACTTT,CASRPGRNNSPLHF
TRBD2,many,TRBV5-1,TRBJ2-2,TGCGCCAGCAGCTTATTGCTAGCGGGGGCCGACACCGGGGAGCTGTTTTTT,CASSLLLAGADTGELFF